One sample yielded the 31 T cell receptor beta chains listed below, sequenced in a study of blood T cell repertoires in COVID-19. TCRdb's copy holds only in-frame clones and misses some; the assay was immunoSEQ multiplex PCR. Among 110,000 or so clones listed, about 85% were seen once. The source material was peripheral blood. The receptor source for this set is a man in his forties with acute or convalescent COVID-19.

The gene calls are TRBV7-9 and TRBJ2-2; TRBD2 matches at 9 bases. The CDR3 is made up of 17 amino acids. The J segment lost 4 bases and the V segment lost 1 base, leaving 7 bases of the junction unmatched. The V gene's germline CDR1 is SEHNR and CDR2 FQNEAQ (reference sequence). The CDR3 loop is CASSLVRGGAPTGELFF. The CDR3, as DNA: TGTGCCAGCAGCTTAGTTCGCGGGGGGGCGCCCACCGGGGAGCTGTTTTTT.

The chain has TRBV24-1 and TRBJ2-5; D gene unclear. The V gene lost 4 bases and the J gene lost 0 bases, with 5 bases spanning the gap. The CDR3 spans 13 residues. CDR1 KGHDR and CDR2 SFDVKD come from the germline V gene. In DNA form, the CDR3 reads TGTGCCACCAGTGACCGGTACCAAGAGACCCAGTACTTC. Its translation is CATSDRYQETQYF.

The chain is built from TRBV12-5 and TRBJ2-7, with D maybe TRBD1 (8 bases). From germline, CDR1 is LGHNT and CDR2 FRNRAP. V lost 1 base and J lost 3, with 10 bases in between. The CDR3 sequence is 14 residues long. The CDR3 spells CASGLDRGGYEQYF. The CDR3 nucleotides are TGTGCTAGTGGTTTGGACAGGGGGGGCTACGAGCAGTACTTC.

The chain couples TRBV12-3 or TRBV12-4 to TRBJ1-2; the D is unclear. This CDR3 is built from 12 residues. V was trimmed by 1 base and J by 7 bases, leaving 7 bases between them. This CDR3 reads CASSLGTRGYTF. CDR3 coding DNA: TGTGCCAGCAGTTTAGGGACTCGTGGCTACACCTTC.

CDR3 sequence: CASSQLLGQGPVSPDSPLHF. CDR3 bases: TGCGCCAGCAGTCAATTGTTGGGACAGGGGCCCGTGAGTCCCGATTCACCCCTCCACTTT. The V and J genes are TRBV23-1 and TRBJ1-6; 10 nucleotides align to TRBD1. TRBV23-1 is labeled an ORF, and its function is uncertain. There are 20 residues in the CDR3. V lost 1 base and J lost 8; bases outside the gene matches: 17.

In DNA form, the CDR3 reads TGTGCCACCAGCAGCGGCTCCCGGACAGCCTACGAGCAGTACTTC. This encodes CATSSGSRTAYEQYF. The V call is TRBV15, the J call TRBJ2-7, with D possibly matching TRBD1 (6 bases). In germline, CDR1 is LNHNV, CDR2 YYDKDF (reference sequence). V was trimmed by 3 bases and J by 2 bases, leaving 14 bases between them. This CDR3 is 15 amino acids long.

The chain couples TRBV5-5 to TRBJ2-3, with 11 bases fitting TRBD1. Germline trimming cut 3 bases from V and 5 bases from J; bases unmatched to any gene: 8. CDR3 length: 16 residues. Germline V gives CDR1 SGHKS, CDR2 YYEKEE (reference sequence). The CDR3 DNA is TGTGCCAGCAGCTGGGGTAGGACAGGGGGCGGAGATACGCAGTATTTT. This gives the protein CASSWGRTGGGDTQYF. Full variable domain (rest looked up from reference TRBV5-5 and TRBJ2-3): DAGVTQSPTHLIKTRGQQVTLRCSPISGHKSVSWYQQVLGQGPQFIFQYYEKEERGRGNFPDRFSARQFPNYSSELNVNALLLGDSALYLCASSWGRTGGGDTQYFGPGTRLTVL.

In the case of this clone: Other DNA sequences in the same sample also yield this CDR3. This chain joins TRBV7-3 and TRBJ2-3; 10 bases match TRBD2. After removal of 3 bases from V and 3 bases from J, the junction contained 0 bases not matched to a gene. Germline CDR1 is SGHTA and CDR2 is FQGTGA. The CDR3 has 14 residues. CDR3 sequence: CASSLTSGTDTQYF. DNA of the CDR3: TGTGCCAGCAGCTTGACTAGCGGGACAGATACGCAGTATTTT.

The chain links TRBV5-6 to TRBJ1-2; TRBD1 agrees at 8 bases. Germline-derived CDR1 and CDR2 are SGHDT and YYEEEE. This CDR3 spans 15 amino acids. The V gene end was trimmed by 0 bases and the J gene end by 7 bases; junction bases not matched to a gene: 8. The CDR3: CASSLDRQGAGGYTF. The DNA of the CDR3 is TGTGCCAGCAGCTTGGATCGGCAGGGGGCGGGTGGCTACACCTTC.

This chain links TRBV7-6 with TRBJ2-1; TRBD2 matches at 13 bases. CDR1 and CDR2 (germline): SGHVS, FNYEAQ. With 6 bases clipped from V and 2 bases from J, the junction kept 4 bases outside the gene matches. This CDR3 has 16 amino acids. As DNA, the CDR3 is TGTGCCAGCAGGCCCACTAGCGGGGGGGCCTACAATGAGCAGTTCTTC. Amino acids: CASRPTSGGAYNEQFF.

The V call is TRBV12-3 or TRBV12-4, the J call TRBJ2-7; 8 bases agree with TRBD2. This CDR3 contains 13 residues. The V segment lost 3 bases and the J segment 5 bases; nucleotides outside the gene matches: 3. CDR3 loop: CASSLTGRDEQYF. The CDR3 DNA follows: TGTGCCAGCAGTTTGACCGGGAGGGACGAGCAGTACTTC.

The genes are TRBV3-1 (or the pseudogene TRBV3-2) and TRBJ1-2; a possible D gene is TRBD1 (5 bases). Deletions cut 6 bases from V and 5 bases from J, with 16 bases between. Germline values: CDR1 LGHDT, CDR2 YNNKEL (reference sequence). CDR3 length: 14 residues. Written as DNA, the CDR3 is TGTGCCAGCAGTGTTCGGGGGGTGGGGTATGGCTACACCTTC. It codes for CASSVRGVGYGYTF.

This chain connects TRBV5-1 to TRBJ2-4, with 9 bases lining up with TRBD2. The germline V gene encodes CDR1 SGHRS and CDR2 YFSETQ. This CDR3 comprises 17 residues. Losses at the gene ends were 0 bases for V and 6 bases for J; bases not matched to a gene: 10. CDR3 protein: CASSLASAGGPGNIQYF. The CDR3 region has the DNA TGCGCCAGCAGCTTGGCGTCTGCGGGGGGGCCTGGAAACATTCAGTACTTC.

The rearrangement links TRBV9 to TRBJ2-2; 7 bases line up with TRBD2. The CDR3 extends over 16 amino acids. CDR1 SGDLS and CDR2 YYNGEE come from the germline V gene. V dropped 0 bases and J dropped 3; count of bases not matched to a gene: 5. The CDR3 sequence: CASSVVGGSDTGELFF. The DNA for the CDR3 is TGTGCCAGCAGCGTAGTCGGGGGGTCGGACACCGGGGAGCTGTTTTTT.

The chain couples TRBV7-9 to TRBJ2-3; 13 positions match TRBD2. Germline loops: CDR1 SEHNR, CDR2 FQNEAQ (reference sequence). Trimming at V came to 5 bases and at J to 4 bases, leaving 6 bases not matched to a gene. CDR3 length: 16 residues. The CDR3 nucleotides read TGTGCCAGCAGCCGGACTAGCGGGGGATTCGCAGATACGCAGTATTTT. Its translation: CASSRTSGGFADTQYF.

CDR3 DNA sequence: TGTGCCAGCAGCCCCCGCCTCTCTGGGACAGGGGGCGCCGGGGAGCTGTTTTTT. Protein sequence: CASSPRLSGTGGAGELFF. The rearrangement joins TRBV7-7 to TRBJ2-2; the match to TRBD1 covers 12 bases. The ends lost 5 bases at V and 6 bases at J; junction bases unmatched: 13. Germline lookup yields CDR1 SSHAT and CDR2 FNYEAQ (reference sequence). The CDR3 covers 18 residues.

V gene TRBV19 combines with J gene TRBJ1-4; the match to TRBD1 covers 8 bases. The CDR3 runs to 13 residues. V dropped 6 bases and J dropped 7; count of bases not matched to a gene: 4. Germline lookup yields CDR1 LNHDA and CDR2 SQIVND (reference sequence). The CDR3: CASSMDRAEKLFF. The CDR3, as DNA: TGTGCCAGTAGCATGGACAGGGCTGAAAAACTGTTTTTT.

In the case of this clone: Additional DNA sequences in this sample encode the identical CDR3. The V gene is TRBV12-3 or TRBV12-4, the J gene TRBJ2-3; D is uncertain. CDR3 length equals 12 residues. Trimming took off 2 bases at V and 2 bases at J, with 2 bases between the two ends. CDR3 coding DNA: TGTGCCAGCAGTTTATACACAGATACGCAGTATTTT. Translation gives CASSLYTDTQYF.

The CDR3 loop is CASKWGGGADTQYF. CDR3 nucleotides: TGTGCCAGCAAGTGGGGAGGAGGGGCAGATACGCAGTATTTT. The chain couples TRBV2 to TRBJ2-3, with D perhaps TRBD2 (6 bases). The V end was cut by 7 bases, the J end by 4 bases, with 15 bases between. The CDR3 spans 14 residues. CDR1 SNHLY and CDR2 FYNNEI come from the germline V gene.

V and J are TRBV12-3 or TRBV12-4 and TRBJ2-1; perhaps TRBD2 as D (5 bases). V gave up 3 bases and J gave up 8 bases, with 11 bases separating them. The CDR3 contains 13 residues. CDR3 loop: CASSFDEGHEQFF. As DNA, the CDR3 is TGTGCCAGCAGTTTCGATGAGGGCCATGAGCAGTTCTTC.

This chain uses TRBV6-6 with TRBJ2-7, with D perhaps TRBD1 (7 bases). Germline loops: CDR1 MNHNY, CDR2 SVGAGI (reference sequence). V gave up 6 bases and J gave up 2 bases, with 11 bases separating them. The length of the CDR3 is 13 residues. CDR3 in amino acids: CASSRGTAYEQYF. The CDR3 nucleotides read TGTGCCAGCAGCCGCGGGACAGCCTACGAGCAGTACTTC.

The gene calls are TRBV7-2 and TRBJ2-1; 7 bases map to TRBD1. V dropped 1 base and J dropped 6; count of bases not matched to a gene: 6. CDR1 is SGHTA and CDR2 is FQGNSA in the germline V gene. The CDR3 length is 15 residues. CDR3 sequence: CASSLVTRTGNEQFF. CDR3 nucleotide sequence: TGTGCCAGCAGCTTAGTTACCCGGACAGGCAATGAGCAGTTCTTC.

This chain connects TRBV5-1 to TRBJ2-3; 10 bases align to TRBD2. The CDR3 has 15 amino acids. The trim removed 5 bases at V and 4 bases at J, leaving 7 bases unmatched. Germline V gives CDR1 SGHRS, CDR2 YFSETQ. CDR3 residues: CASSPSSGGPDTQYF. DNA for the CDR3: TGCGCCAGCAGTCCGTCTAGCGGGGGCCCAGATACGCAGTATTTT.

The J gene is TRBJ1-2, the V gene TRBV12-3 or TRBV12-4; 7 bases map to TRBD1. The CDR3 contains 13 residues. V lost 2 bases, J lost 7 bases, and 4 bases stayed unmatched. This chain's CDR3 is CASSLLTGAGYTF. The CDR3 DNA reads as TGTGCCAGCAGTTTATTAACAGGGGCTGGCTACACCTTC.

The V gene is TRBV6-2 or TRBV6-3, the J gene TRBJ2-1; no clear D. The CDR3 is 16 amino acids. Germline V gives CDR1 MNHEY, CDR2 SVGEGT. The V end lost 2 bases, the J end lost 0 bases, and 11 bases lay between the germline ends. CDR3 bases: TGTGCCAGCAGTTACGCCGGGTTTAGCTCCTACAATGAGCAGTTCTTC. Residues: CASSYAGFSSYNEQFF.

This sequence joins TRBV27 and TRBJ1-2, with TRBD1 matching 7 bases. Germline CDR1 and CDR2: MNHEY and SMNVEV (reference sequence). This CDR3 is 13 amino acids long. The V segment lost 4 bases and the J segment 8 bases; nucleotides outside the gene matches: 7. The chain's CDR3 is CASSSPYRGGYTF. Here the CDR3 DNA reads TGTGCCAGCAGTTCCCCCTACAGGGGCGGCTACACCTTC.

A few counts support this clone. The gene calls are TRBV5-1 and TRBJ1-1, with 7 nucleotides matching TRBD1. J lost 1 base, V lost 1 base, and 4 bases had no gene match. Germline lookup yields CDR1 SGHRS and CDR2 YFSETQ. The CDR3 is 15 residues long. In DNA, the CDR3 is TGCGCCAGCAGCTTGACGGGACAGTCGAACACTGAAGCTTTCTTT. Its translation is CASSLTGQSNTEAFF.

This clone was seen only once. J is TRBJ2-3 and V is TRBV5-1, with a tentative D call TRBD2 (5 bases). Per the germline V gene, CDR1 is SGHRS and CDR2 is YFSETQ. The CDR3 has 15 amino acids. Between the trimmed V and J ends, which lost 0 bases and 4 bases, there was a span of 12 bases. The CDR3 DNA follows: TGCGCCAGCAGCTTGGCCACAGACTACTCAGATACGCAGTATTTT. Amino acid sequence: CASSLATDYSDTQYF.

The CDR3 nucleotides read TGTGCCAGCAGCTTAGACAGGGGCACAGATACGCAGTATTTT. This sequence encodes CASSLDRGTDTQYF. V is TRBV7-6 and J is TRBJ2-3, with D maybe TRBD1 (6 bases). This CDR3 contains 14 residues. Trimming cost V 1 base and J 1 base, with 6 bases left between them. From germline, CDR1 is SGHVS and CDR2 FNYEAQ.

CDR3 in DNA: TGTGCCAGCAGCGCCGAACAGGGGGCCCGCAATCAGCCCCAGCATTTT. Amino acids: CASSAEQGARNQPQHF. This sequence joins TRBV9 and TRBJ1-5, with TRBD1 matching over 9 bases. Germline V gives CDR1 SGDLS, CDR2 YYNGEE. V lost 3 bases, J lost 2 bases, and 6 bases stayed unmatched. The CDR3 loop spans 16 amino acids.

Only one count was recorded for this clone. The chain couples TRBV6-6 to TRBJ1-1; TRBD1 matches at 8 bases. The length of the CDR3 is 13 residues. The germline V gene has CDR1 MNHNY and CDR2 SVGAGI (reference sequence). The V gene end was trimmed by 6 bases and the J gene end by 8 bases; junction bases not matched to a gene: 8. CDR3 in DNA: TGTGCCAGCAGCCGGACAGGGAACCTCGAAGCTTTCTTT. This encodes CASSRTGNLEAFF.